These 8 T cell receptor beta chains were sequenced from one sample in a study of blood T cells in healthy people across ages. Through a sample-barcoded 5' primer and a J-beta primer mix, a second PCR was run for 7 to 11 cycles. TCRdb reprocessed the 5' RACE reads via MiXCR and lists one record per CDR3 protein. The data show 1.2 million to 1.5 million distinct CDR3 sequences, roughly 40% seen once. The sequenced material came from blood. The origin of the receptors is a woman aged 18-35 years in good health.

The CDR3 coding sequence is TGTGCCAGCAGCCAGGACCGCCGGGGGGTGAATGAGCAGTTCTTC. This codes for CASSQDRRGVNEQFF. The chain employs TRBV7-9 and TRBJ2-1; 7 bases align to TRBD2. The CDR3 is 15 residues long. The germline V gene encodes CDR1 SEHNR and CDR2 FQNEAQ (reference sequence). J was trimmed by 7 bases and V by 5 bases; bases with no gene match: 11.

The chain uses TRBV20-1 and TRBJ2-5, with 8 bases matching TRBD1. CDR1 is DFQATT and CDR2 is SNEGSKA in the germline V gene (reference sequence). V dropped 1 base and J dropped 1; count of bases not matched to a gene: 2. The CDR3 length is 14 residues. CDR3 nucleotides: TGCAGTGCTAGAGGAGGACAGGGCCAAGAGACCCAGTACTTC. Its protein product is CSARGGQGQETQYF.

This chain joins TRBV6-5 and TRBJ2-7, with D uncertain. The germline V and J ends were trimmed by 5 bases and 5 bases, with 16 bases remaining between them. The germline gives CDR1 MNHEY, CDR2 SVGAGI. This CDR3 is 14 amino acids long. The CDR3: CASSPQAAVDEQYF. The CDR3, as DNA: TGTGCCAGCAGTCCCCAGGCTGCAGTTGACGAGCAGTACTTC.

The chain has TRBV6-6 and TRBJ2-3; possible D gene TRBD2, 6 bases. V was shortened by 2 bases and J by 0 bases, with 9 bases between the two germline ends. Germline CDR1 MNHNY, CDR2 SVGAGI (reference sequence). This CDR3 is 15 amino acids long. Here the CDR3 DNA reads TGTGCCAGCAGTTACCTAGCGCCAAGCACAGATACGCAGTATTTT. This translates into CASSYLAPSTDTQYF.

The chain is built from TRBV5-1 and TRBJ2-3; D unresolved. The CDR3 consists of 13 residues. V lost 5 bases and J lost 0, with 7 bases in between. Germline CDR1 is SGHRS and CDR2 is YFSETQ. CDR3 coding DNA: TGCGCCAGCAGGCAGGCGAGCACAGATACGCAGTATTTT. Translating gives CASRQASTDTQYF.

This chain links TRBV11-1 with TRBJ2-4; TRBD1 might be the D (6 bases). The DNA end is more similar to TRBJ2-7, so the J call may be wrong. Germline V gives CDR1 SGHAT, CDR2 FQDESV (reference sequence). CDR3 length equals 15 residues. The CDR3 sequence is CASSSEGQPIYEQYF. Here the CDR3 DNA reads TGTGCCAGCAGCTCGGAAGGACAGCCGATCTACGAGCAGTACTTC.

V and J are TRBV28 and TRBJ1-6; TRBD1 is a possible D gene (5 bases). The CDR3 is made up of 17 amino acids. CDR1 and CDR2 from the germline V gene are MDHEN and SYDVKM. V dropped 5 bases and J dropped 9 bases, with 23 bases sitting between them. This CDR3 reads CASSPRLLRQFGSPLHF. The DNA for the CDR3 is TGTGCCAGCAGTCCCCGGCTGCTAAGACAGTTTGGTTCACCCCTCCACTTT.

The chain carries TRBV28 and TRBJ2-7; D remains unclear. CDR1 is MDHEN and CDR2 is SYDVKM in the germline V gene. Trimming stripped 2 bases from V and 4 bases from J, with 15 bases between. The CDR3 runs to 15 residues. The CDR3 sequence: CASSLISDGEYEQYF. CDR3 coding DNA: TGTGCCAGCAGTTTAATTTCCGATGGGGAATACGAGCAGTACTTC.